Listed below are T cell receptor beta chains from one sample, sequenced in a study of blood T cell repertoires in COVID-19. This table comes from immunoSEQ multiplex PCR, and its TCRdb copy is limited to in-frame clones, with some not included. In the table there are tens of thousands of clones, 78% of which are singletons. Sequences were obtained from peripheral blood. Receptor source: a man aged 70 or older with COVID-19, enrolled during active disease. Both conserved end residues are part of each CDR3. Each record gives: D gene, V gene, clone size, J gene, CDR3 protein, CDR3 DNA. A D gene is named only where the DNA matches it firmly. Clone size is not always given. Where it is, it says once, few, many or a class for expanded clones.

d_call: TRBD2; v_call: TRBV19; clone_size: few; j_call: TRBJ2-5; cdr3_aa: CASSYRPPGLADGETQYF; cdr3_nt: TGTGCCAGTAGTTACCGTCCGCCGGGACTAGCGGACGGAGAGACCCAGTACTTC
d_call: TRBD2; v_call: TRBV6-6; clone_size: medium-sized; j_call: TRBJ2-3; cdr3_aa: CASSPPSSGGLPTQYF; cdr3_nt: TGTGCCAGCAGTCCTCCCTCTAGCGGGGGCCTCCCAACGCAGTATTTT
d_call: TRBD1; v_call: TRBV5-1; clone_size: .; j_call: TRBJ2-3; cdr3_aa: CASSFGQGGTDTQYF; cdr3_nt: TGCGCCAGCAGCTTTGGACAGGGAGGCACAGATACGCAGTATTTT
d_call: TRBD2; v_call: TRBV5-4; clone_size: .; j_call: TRBJ2-1; cdr3_aa: CASSLDLAGAYNEQFF; cdr3_nt: TGTGCCAGCAGCTTGGACCTAGCGGGGGCCTACAATGAGCAGTTCTTC
d_call: TRBD1; v_call: TRBV5-1; clone_size: .; j_call: TRBJ2-5; cdr3_aa: CASSSHSGQQETQYF; cdr3_nt: TGCGCCAGCAGCTCACACTCGGGACAGCAAGAGACCCAGTACTTC
d_call: .; v_call: TRBV3-1/TRBV3-2; clone_size: .; j_call: TRBJ1-3; cdr3_aa: CASKSTSTGNTIYF; cdr3_nt: TGTGCCAGCAAGTCAACGAGCACTGGAAACACCATATATTTT
d_call: .; v_call: TRBV7-2; clone_size: once; j_call: TRBJ2-5; cdr3_aa: CASSRTLQETQYF; cdr3_nt: TGTGCCAGCAGCCGGACTCTTCAAGAGACCCAGTACTTC
d_call: TRBD2; v_call: TRBV7-9; clone_size: many; j_call: TRBJ2-7; cdr3_aa: CASSLKTIAGGSWEQYF; cdr3_nt: TGTGCCAGCAGCTTAAAAACGATAGCGGGAGGATCGTGGGAGCAGTACTTC
d_call: TRBD2; v_call: TRBV5-1; clone_size: .; j_call: TRBJ2-2; cdr3_aa: CASSLRTSGGQNTGELFF; cdr3_nt: TGCGCCAGCAGCTTGCGGACTAGCGGGGGACAAAACACCGGGGAGCTGTTTTTT
d_call: TRBD2; v_call: TRBV5-6; clone_size: .; j_call: TRBJ2-3; cdr3_aa: CASSLRTSGISTDTQYF; cdr3_nt: TGTGCCAGCAGCCTACGGACTAGCGGGATTAGCACAGATACGCAGTATTTT
d_call: TRBD1; v_call: TRBV6-5; clone_size: .; j_call: TRBJ1-1; cdr3_aa: CASSRRYGTGTEAFF; cdr3_nt: TGTGCCAGCAGCCGACGTTATGGGACAGGCACTGAAGCTTTCTTT
d_call: TRBD1; v_call: TRBV5-1; clone_size: .; j_call: TRBJ1-3; cdr3_aa: CASRQGGSGNTIYF; cdr3_nt: TGCGCCAGCAGGCAGGGGGGCTCTGGAAACACCATATATTTT
d_call: TRBD1; v_call: TRBV2; clone_size: .; j_call: TRBJ1-5; cdr3_aa: CASRGRTGGNQPQHF; cdr3_nt: TGTGCCAGCAGGGGTAGGACAGGGGGCAATCAGCCCCAGCATTTT
d_call: .; v_call: TRBV7-9; clone_size: .; j_call: TRBJ2-3; cdr3_aa: CASSLGTQYLLTDTQYF; cdr3_nt: TGTGCCAGCAGCTTAGGGACACAATACCTTCTCACAGATACGCAGTATTTT
d_call: TRBD1; v_call: TRBV6-2/TRBV6-3; clone_size: few; j_call: TRBJ1-2; cdr3_aa: CASSRRTGGNYGYTF; cdr3_nt: TGTGCCAGCAGTCGCCGGACAGGGGGAAACTATGGCTACACCTTC
d_call: .; v_call: TRBV19; clone_size: .; j_call: TRBJ2-4; cdr3_aa: CASSIFARRGPQGGLAKNIQYF; cdr3_nt: TGTGCCAGTAGTATATTCGCTCGGCGGGGGCCGCAGGGCGGTCTAGCCAAAAACATTCAGTACTTC
d_call: .; v_call: TRBV29-1; clone_size: few; j_call: TRBJ2-3; cdr3_aa: CSVEEQTDTQYF; cdr3_nt: TGCAGCGTTGAAGAACAGACAGATACGCAGTATTTT
d_call: .; v_call: TRBV6-2/TRBV6-3; clone_size: .; j_call: TRBJ1-5; cdr3_aa: CASSYEQNSNQPQHF; cdr3_nt: TGTGCCAGCAGTTACGAACAGAATAGCAATCAGCCCCAGCATTTT
d_call: .; v_call: TRBV27; clone_size: .; j_call: TRBJ2-7; cdr3_aa: CASSLQVTTSSYEQYF; cdr3_nt: TGTGCCAGCAGTTTACAGGTAACCACGAGCTCCTACGAGCAGTACTTC
d_call: .; v_call: TRBV7-9; clone_size: .; j_call: TRBJ2-5; cdr3_aa: CASSPSPPGETQYF; cdr3_nt: TGTGCCAGCAGCCCCAGCCCCCCGGGGGAGACCCAGTACTTC
d_call: .; v_call: TRBV20-1; clone_size: .; j_call: TRBJ1-4; cdr3_aa: CSAIDRLNEKLFF; cdr3_nt: TGCAGTGCTATTGACAGACTTAATGAAAAACTGTTTTTT
d_call: TRBD1; v_call: TRBV11-2; clone_size: .; j_call: TRBJ1-2; cdr3_aa: CASSLLDRVLYGYTF; cdr3_nt: TGTGCCAGCAGCTTACTCGACAGGGTGCTGTATGGCTACACCTTC
d_call: .; v_call: TRBV20-1; clone_size: .; j_call: TRBJ2-1; cdr3_aa: CSARVLDEQFF; cdr3_nt: TGCAGTGCTAGAGTTCTAGATGAGCAGTTCTTC
d_call: TRBD1; v_call: TRBV10-2; clone_size: once; j_call: TRBJ1-2; cdr3_aa: CASSELGQGEYGYTF; cdr3_nt: TGCGCCAGCAGTGAGTTGGGACAGGGAGAATATGGCTACACCTTC
d_call: .; v_call: TRBV9; clone_size: .; j_call: TRBJ2-7; cdr3_aa: CASSVASTLNYEQYF; cdr3_nt: TGTGCCAGCAGCGTAGCCAGTACCCTCAACTACGAGCAGTACTTC
d_call: .; v_call: TRBV2; clone_size: once; j_call: TRBJ1-1; cdr3_aa: CASRGQGIEAFF; cdr3_nt: TGTGCCAGCAGAGGTCAGGGGATTGAAGCTTTCTTT
d_call: .; v_call: TRBV18; clone_size: .; j_call: TRBJ2-7; cdr3_aa: CASSPTREGEQYF; cdr3_nt: TGTGCCAGCTCACCCACGAGGGAAGGCGAGCAGTACTTC
d_call: TRBD1; v_call: TRBV6-5; clone_size: .; j_call: TRBJ1-2; cdr3_aa: CASTGTGRGGYTF; cdr3_nt: TGTGCCAGCACCGGGACAGGCAGGGGTGGCTACACCTTC
d_call: .; v_call: TRBV20-1; clone_size: many; j_call: TRBJ1-1; cdr3_aa: CSATRTAEAFF; cdr3_nt: TGCAGTGCTACGCGGACAGCTGAAGCTTTCTTT
d_call: TRBD1; v_call: TRBV15; clone_size: .; j_call: TRBJ1-1; cdr3_aa: CATSRALGQGSNTEAFF; cdr3_nt: TGTGCCACCAGCAGAGCCCTTGGACAGGGATCGAACACTGAAGCTTTCTTT
d_call: TRBD2; v_call: TRBV7-6; clone_size: few; j_call: TRBJ2-1; cdr3_aa: CASSPLAGGPLVHEQFF; cdr3_nt: TGTGCCAGCAGCCCACTAGCGGGAGGGCCATTGGTCCATGAGCAGTTCTTC
d_call: .; v_call: TRBV7-9; clone_size: .; j_call: TRBJ2-5; cdr3_aa: CASRRAIQETQYF; cdr3_nt: TGTGCCAGCAGAAGAGCGATACAAGAGACCCAGTACTTC
d_call: TRBD1; v_call: TRBV15; clone_size: .; j_call: TRBJ2-7; cdr3_aa: CATSSLTGSKKSEQYF; cdr3_nt: TGTGCCACCAGCAGTTTGACAGGGAGTAAAAAGAGCGAGCAGTACTTC
d_call: TRBD2; v_call: TRBV9; clone_size: .; j_call: TRBJ2-1; cdr3_aa: CASSVTSGRGAYNEQFF; cdr3_nt: TGTGCCAGCAGCGTGACTAGCGGGAGGGGGGCCTACAATGAGCAGTTCTTC
d_call: .; v_call: TRBV18; clone_size: .; j_call: TRBJ2-7; cdr3_aa: CASSTNIEQYF; cdr3_nt: TGTGCCAGCTCAACTAACATCGAGCAGTACTTC
d_call: TRBD2; v_call: TRBV6-5; clone_size: .; j_call: TRBJ2-7; cdr3_aa: CASSPTSGIYEQYF; cdr3_nt: TGTGCCAGCAGTCCCACTAGCGGGATCTACGAGCAGTACTTC
d_call: .; v_call: TRBV15; clone_size: once; j_call: TRBJ1-3; cdr3_aa: CATSRVGGAGNTIYF; cdr3_nt: TGTGCCACCAGCAGAGTCGGGGGGGCTGGAAACACCATATATTTT
d_call: .; v_call: TRBV7-2; clone_size: .; j_call: TRBJ2-2; cdr3_aa: CASSPSFGGELFF; cdr3_nt: TGTGCCAGCAGCCCAAGTTTCGGCGGGGAGCTGTTTTTT
d_call: TRBD2; v_call: TRBV4-1; clone_size: .; j_call: TRBJ2-7; cdr3_aa: CASSTTGTNNYEQYF; cdr3_nt: TGCGCCAGCAGCACAACCGGGACTAATAACTACGAGCAGTACTTC
d_call: TRBD2; v_call: TRBV5-1; clone_size: few; j_call: TRBJ2-5; cdr3_aa: CASSLTSGSQETQYF; cdr3_nt: TGCGCCAGCAGCTTGACTAGCGGCTCACAAGAGACCCAGTACTTC
d_call: TRBD2; v_call: TRBV7-2; clone_size: .; j_call: TRBJ2-7; cdr3_aa: CASSFGGTRPFEQYF; cdr3_nt: TGTGCCAGCAGCTTTGGGGGGACTAGACCTTTCGAGCAGTACTTC
d_call: .; v_call: TRBV15; clone_size: .; j_call: TRBJ1-6; cdr3_aa: CATSRENGPLHF; cdr3_nt: TGTGCCACCAGCAGAGAGAACGGACCCCTCCACTTT
d_call: .; v_call: TRBV11-2; clone_size: many; j_call: TRBJ2-1; cdr3_aa: CASSLEGTPTSSSYNEQFF; cdr3_nt: TGTGCCAGCAGCTTAGAAGGGACTCCTACTTCGAGCTCCTACAATGAGCAGTTCTTC
d_call: TRBD1; v_call: TRBV7-2; clone_size: .; j_call: TRBJ1-1; cdr3_aa: CASSLQGASEAFF; cdr3_nt: TGTGCCAGCAGCCTACAGGGGGCGAGTGAAGCTTTCTTT
d_call: .; v_call: TRBV30; clone_size: few; j_call: TRBJ2-1; cdr3_aa: CAWMYEPQGRYYNEQFF; cdr3_nt: TGTGCCTGGATGTACGAACCCCAGGGTCGGTACTACAATGAGCAGTTCTTC
d_call: TRBD2; v_call: TRBV6-2/TRBV6-3; clone_size: few; j_call: TRBJ2-1; cdr3_aa: CASSPLRLAGGRDEQFF; cdr3_nt: TGTGCCAGCAGTCCCCTCCGACTAGCGGGAGGGAGGGATGAGCAGTTCTTC
d_call: .; v_call: TRBV4-3; clone_size: once; j_call: TRBJ1-1; cdr3_aa: CASSQAMDTEAFF; cdr3_nt: TGCGCCAGCAGCCAGGCCATGGACACTGAAGCTTTCTTT
d_call: TRBD2; v_call: TRBV18; clone_size: .; j_call: TRBJ2-3; cdr3_aa: CASSRTSGEGDTQYF; cdr3_nt: TGTGCCAGCTCGCGGACTAGCGGGGAGGGAGATACGCAGTATTTT
d_call: TRBD1; v_call: TRBV11-3; clone_size: .; j_call: TRBJ1-5; cdr3_aa: CASSRGTGSNQPQHF; cdr3_nt: TGTGCCAGCAGCCGGGGGACAGGTAGCAATCAGCCCCAGCATTTT
d_call: .; v_call: TRBV25-1; clone_size: .; j_call: TRBJ2-7; cdr3_aa: CASSRTGGLYYEQYF; cdr3_nt: TGTGCCAGCAGTCGGACCGGGGGTTTATACTACGAGCAGTACTTC